The source of this T cell receptor (beta chain) is a study of blood T cells in healthy people across ages. With 6 bases clipped from V and 6 bases from J, the junction kept 6 bases outside the gene matches. CDR1 MNHEY and CDR2 SVGAGI come from the germline V gene. The CDR3 contains 13 residues. Regarding this clonotype: Antigen unknown.

General observations from the study: Expanded clonotype shifts may have been confounded, as the donors had an unknown CMV status.

A second PCR, run for roughly 7 to 12 cycles, used a sample-barcoded 5' primer plus a J-beta primer mix. TCRdb ran MiXCR on the 5' RACE reads and lists one entry per CDR3 protein. The sample has about 1.6 million distinct CDR3 sequences, around 35% seen once. Sequences were obtained from blood. This TCR was recovered from a woman in her 30s in good health. This chain joins TRBV6-5 and TRBJ2-7; 9 bases agree with TRBD1. In DNA form, the CDR3 reads TGTGCCAGCAGAGGACAGGGGAAGGCCGAGCAGTACTTC. It codes for CASRGQGKAEQYF.